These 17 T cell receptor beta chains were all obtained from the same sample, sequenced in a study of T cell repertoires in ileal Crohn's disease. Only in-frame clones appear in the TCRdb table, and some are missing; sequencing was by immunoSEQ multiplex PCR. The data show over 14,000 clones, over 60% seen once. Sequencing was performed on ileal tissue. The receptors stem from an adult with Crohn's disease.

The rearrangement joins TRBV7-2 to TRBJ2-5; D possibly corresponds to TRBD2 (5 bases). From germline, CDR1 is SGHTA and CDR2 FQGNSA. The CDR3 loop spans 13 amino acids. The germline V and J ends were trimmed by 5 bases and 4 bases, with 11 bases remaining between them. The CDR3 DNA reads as TGTGCCAGCAGCCCCGGACTGGGAGAGACCCAGTACTTC. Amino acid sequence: CASSPGLGETQYF.

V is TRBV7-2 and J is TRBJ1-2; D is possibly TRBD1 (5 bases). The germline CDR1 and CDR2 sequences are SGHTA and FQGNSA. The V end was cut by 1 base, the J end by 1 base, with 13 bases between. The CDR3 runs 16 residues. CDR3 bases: TGTGCCAGCAGCTTAGGATTCGACAGTTATAACTATGGCTACACCTTC. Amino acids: CASSLGFDSYNYGYTF.

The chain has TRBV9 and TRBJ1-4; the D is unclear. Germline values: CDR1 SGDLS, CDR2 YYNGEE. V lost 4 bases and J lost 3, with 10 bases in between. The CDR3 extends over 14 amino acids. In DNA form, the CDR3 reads TGTGCCAGCAGCCCGGGAGGGTCTAATGAAAAACTGTTTTTT. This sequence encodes CASSPGGSNEKLFF.

The CDR3 nucleotides are TGTGCCAGCTCACCAAGGGACAGGGGCACCTACGAGCAGTACTTC. Protein: CASSPRDRGTYEQYF. The rearrangement uses TRBV18 and TRBJ2-7, with 10 bases fitting TRBD1. The CDR3 totals 15 residues. Germline V gene sequence: CDR1 KGHSH, CDR2 LQKENI. Trimming cost V 2 bases and J 2 bases; bases outside gene matches: 3.

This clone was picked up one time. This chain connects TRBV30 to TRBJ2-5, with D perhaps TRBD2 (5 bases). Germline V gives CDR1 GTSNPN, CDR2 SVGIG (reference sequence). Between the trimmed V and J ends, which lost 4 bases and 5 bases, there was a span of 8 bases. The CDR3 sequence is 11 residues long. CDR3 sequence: CAWTPGETQYF. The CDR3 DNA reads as TGTGCCTGGACTCCGGGGGAGACCCAGTACTTC.

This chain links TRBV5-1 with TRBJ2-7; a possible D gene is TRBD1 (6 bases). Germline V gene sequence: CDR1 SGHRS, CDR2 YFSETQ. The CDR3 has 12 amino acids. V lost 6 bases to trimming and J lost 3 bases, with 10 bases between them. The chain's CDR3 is CASTGQNYEQYF. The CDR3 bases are TGCGCCAGCACGGGACAAAACTACGAGCAGTACTTC. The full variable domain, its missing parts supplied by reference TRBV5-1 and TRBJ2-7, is KAGVTQTPRYLIKTRGQQVTLSCSPISGHRSVSWYQQTPGQGLQFLFEYFSETQRNKGNFPGRFSGRQFSNSRSEMNVSTLELGDSALYLCASTGQNYEQYFGPGTRLTVT.

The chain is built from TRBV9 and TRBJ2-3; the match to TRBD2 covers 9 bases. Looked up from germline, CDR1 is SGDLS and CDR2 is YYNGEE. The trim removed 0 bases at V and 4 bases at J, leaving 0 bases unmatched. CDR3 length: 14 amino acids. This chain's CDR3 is CASSVGGGADTQYF. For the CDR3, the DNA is TGTGCCAGCAGCGTAGGCGGGGGGGCAGATACGCAGTATTTT.

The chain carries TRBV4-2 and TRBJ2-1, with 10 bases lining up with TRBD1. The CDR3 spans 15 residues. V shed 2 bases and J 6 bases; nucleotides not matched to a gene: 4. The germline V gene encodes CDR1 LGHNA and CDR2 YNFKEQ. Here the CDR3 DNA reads TGTGCCAGCAGCCAACGGGACAGGGGTCCCAATGAGCAGTTCTTC. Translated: CASSQRDRGPNEQFF.

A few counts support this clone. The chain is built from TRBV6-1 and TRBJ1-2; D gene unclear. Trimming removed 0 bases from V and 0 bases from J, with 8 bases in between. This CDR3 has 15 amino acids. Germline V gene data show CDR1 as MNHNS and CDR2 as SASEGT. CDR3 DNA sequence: TGTGCCAGCAGTGAAGCAACGTCTACTAACTATGGCTACACCTTC. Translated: CASSEATSTNYGYTF.

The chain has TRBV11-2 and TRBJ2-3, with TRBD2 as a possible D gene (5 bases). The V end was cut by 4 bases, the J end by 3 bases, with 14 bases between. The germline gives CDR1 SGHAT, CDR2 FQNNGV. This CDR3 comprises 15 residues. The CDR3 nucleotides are TGTGCCAGCAGCTCAACTAGTACGTTTACAGATACGCAGTATTTT. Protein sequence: CASSSTSTFTDTQYF.

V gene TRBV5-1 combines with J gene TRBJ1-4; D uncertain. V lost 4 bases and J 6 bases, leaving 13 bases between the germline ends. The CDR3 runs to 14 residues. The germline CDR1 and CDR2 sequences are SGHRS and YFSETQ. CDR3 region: CASSLGYRDEKLFF. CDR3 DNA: TGCGCCAGCAGCCTGGGATACCGGGATGAAAAACTGTTTTTT.

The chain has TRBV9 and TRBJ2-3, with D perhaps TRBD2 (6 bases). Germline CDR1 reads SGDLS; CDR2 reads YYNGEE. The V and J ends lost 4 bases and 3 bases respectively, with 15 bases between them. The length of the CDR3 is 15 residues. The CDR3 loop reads CASSPRPGGTDTQYF. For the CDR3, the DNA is TGTGCCAGCAGCCCTCGCCCAGGAGGGACAGATACGCAGTATTTT.

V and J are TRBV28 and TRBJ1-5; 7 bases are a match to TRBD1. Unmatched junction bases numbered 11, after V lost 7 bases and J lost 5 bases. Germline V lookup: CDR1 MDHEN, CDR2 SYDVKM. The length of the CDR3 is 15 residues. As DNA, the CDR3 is TGTGCCAGCACCCCCGGCGGGCAGGGGGATCAGCCCCAGCATTTT. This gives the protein CASTPGGQGDQPQHF.

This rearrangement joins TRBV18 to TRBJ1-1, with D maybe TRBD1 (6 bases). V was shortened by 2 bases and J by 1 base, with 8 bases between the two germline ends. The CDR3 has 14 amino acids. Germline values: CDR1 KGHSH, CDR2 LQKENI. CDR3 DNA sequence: TGTGCCAGCTCACCAGTGACAGGGAACACTGAAGCTTTCTTT. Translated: CASSPVTGNTEAFF.

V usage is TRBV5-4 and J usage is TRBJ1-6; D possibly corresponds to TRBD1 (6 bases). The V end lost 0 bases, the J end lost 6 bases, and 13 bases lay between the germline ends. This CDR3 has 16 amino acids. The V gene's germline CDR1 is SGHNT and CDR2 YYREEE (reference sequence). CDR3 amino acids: CASSLAAGAFNSPLHF. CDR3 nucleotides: TGTGCCAGCAGCTTGGCCGCAGGGGCTTTTAATTCACCCCTCCACTTT. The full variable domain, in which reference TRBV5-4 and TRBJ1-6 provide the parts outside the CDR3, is ETGVTQSPTHLIKTRGQQVTLRCSSQSGHNTVSWYQQALGQGPQFIFQYYREEENGRGNFPPRFSGLQFPNYSSELNVNALELDDSALYLCASSLAAGAFNSPLHFGNGTRLTVT.

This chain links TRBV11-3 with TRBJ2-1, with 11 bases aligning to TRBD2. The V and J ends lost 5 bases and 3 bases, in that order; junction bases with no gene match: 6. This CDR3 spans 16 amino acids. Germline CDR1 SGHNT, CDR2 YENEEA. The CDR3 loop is CASSPGTSGIYNEQFF. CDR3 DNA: TGTGCCAGCAGCCCTGGGACTAGCGGAATCTACAATGAGCAGTTCTTC.

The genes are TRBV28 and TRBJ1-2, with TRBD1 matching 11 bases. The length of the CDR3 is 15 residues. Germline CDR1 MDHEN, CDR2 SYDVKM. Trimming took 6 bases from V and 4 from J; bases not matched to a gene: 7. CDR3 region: CASRTGTGGAYGYTF. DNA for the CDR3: TGTGCCAGCAGAACCGGGACAGGGGGGGCCTATGGCTACACCTTC.